The clone carrying this T cell receptor (beta chain) was observed at least ten times. Its matching antigen is unknown. 5'RACE employing 10-nucleotide random UMIs yielded the cDNA. TCRdb re-derived calls from the 5' RACE reads in MiXCR, one entry per CDR3 protein. The data hold tens of thousands of distinct CDR3 sequences, with around 3.7% observed a single time. The sample comes from a study of neurological immune-mediated disorders. Study-wide points: With the multiple sclerosis repertoire cluster, neither clinical nor MRI features showed any association.

This CDR3 spans 16 amino acids. CDR1 is SQVTM and CDR2 is ANQGSEA in the germline V gene. J lost 0 bases, V lost 3 bases, and 5 bases had no gene match. The sequenced material came from PBMCs. V usage is TRBV29-1 and J usage is TRBJ2-1; TRBD2 matches at 10 bases. The receptor was derived from a man aged 40-49 years with multiple sclerosis. The CDR3 is CSVETGLAASYNEQFF. The CDR3 DNA is TGCAGCGTTGAGACAGGACTAGCGGCCTCCTACAATGAGCAGTTCTTC.